The following is a T cell receptor beta chain sequence with its context. The sample belongs to a study of OX40 agonist ivuxolimab in advanced cancers. Some clones are missing from TCRdb's copy, which holds only in-frame ones; the method was immunoSEQ multiplex PCR. The sample yields over 25,000 clones, around 86% seen once. The germline gives CDR1 MGHRA, CDR2 YSYEKL. This CDR3 is 15 amino acids long. J gave up 4 bases and V 1 base, and 4 bases lay outside the gene matches. The source of this sequence is an adult with an advanced solid tumor such as melanoma, head and neck, liver or kidney cancer. V usage is TRBV4-1 and J usage is TRBJ2-7; TRBD2 agrees at 10 bases. This material consisted of CD4+ or CD8+ T cells sorted from blood, taken in a trial of the OX40 agonist ivuxolimab. The CDR3 DNA follows: TGCGCCAGCAGCCAAGGACCTAGCGGGAGTTACGAGCAGTACTTC. This encodes CASSQGPSGSYEQYF.